This T cell receptor (beta chain) was observed in a study of blood T cell repertoires in COVID-19. Study context: Samples representing acute and convalescent COVID-19 were sourced from the United States, Italy and Spain. The analysed material was cDNA or gDNA that came from T cells, B-cell-depleted T cells, or PBMCs.

Original handling: Amplification of reference gene primers was used by the study to estimate nucleated cell counts. Some clones are missing from TCRdb's copy, which holds only in-frame ones; the method was immunoSEQ multiplex PCR. The V and J calls and clone size come from that table; D and trimming were worked out from the DNA. The sample yields some 220,000 clones, around four fifths seen once. Trimming cost V 3 bases and J 3 bases; bases outside gene matches: 4. Germline CDR1 SGHTA, CDR2 FQGNSA. The CDR3 covers 14 residues. Sample: peripheral blood. The TCR sequence derives from a woman at least 80 years old with active or convalescent COVID-19. The chain carries TRBV7-2 and TRBJ2-7, with 8 bases matching TRBD2. The CDR3 DNA sequence: TGTGCCAGCAGCTTTAGCGGGGCGCTCTACGAGCAGTACTTC. Translating it yields CASSFSGALYEQYF.